A selection of T cell receptor beta chains follows, all from one sample in a study of T cells in Graves' hyperthyroidism and ophthalmopathy. Each CDR3 protein gets one entry after TCRdb re-called the multiplex PCR reads with MiXCR. The profile covers under 800,000 distinct CDR3 sequences, with around 15% appearing a single time and around 9.6% taken by the ten largest. Sequencing was carried out using blood. These receptor sequences come from a woman between 18 and 29 years old with Graves' hyperthyroidism. The CDR3 runs from the conserved cysteine through the conserved F or W. A D gene is named only where the DNA matches it firmly. Expanded clones get a size class; other rows say once, few or many, or leave the size out.

TRBV9	.	TRBJ1-1	TRBD1	TGTGCCAGCAGCGCCGGGACAGGGGTGATGAACACTGAAGCTTTCTTT	CASSAGTGVMNTEAFF
TRBV18	.	TRBJ1-4	.	TGTGCCAGCCAGAGAACAACTAATGAAAAACTGTTTTTT	CASQRTTNEKLFF
TRBV13	few	TRBJ2-7	.	TGTGCCAGCAGCCCGAACCGATTAGAGCAGTACTTC	CASSPNRLEQYF
TRBV9	.	TRBJ2-2	.	TGTGCCAGCAGCGTAGGTCCGACTAGAGGGAACACCGGGGAGCTGTTTTTT	CASSVGPTRGNTGELFF
TRBV3-1	few	TRBJ1-1	.	TGTGCCAGCAGCCAAGTCGGCCGGGAAGCTTTCTTT	CASSQVGREAFF
TRBV7-3	many	TRBJ2-3	.	TGTGCCAGCAGCCTGAGACCGGCAGATACGCAGTATTTT	CASSLRPADTQYF
TRBV2	.	TRBJ1-2	.	TGTGCCAACTTAATCTGGACCCGCAGACGTGGCTACACCTTC	CANLIWTRRRGYTF
TRBV28	many	TRBJ2-2	.	TGTGCCAGCAGTTTATGGGAAGCGGAAAACACCGGGGAGCTGTTTTTT	CASSLWEAENTGELFF
TRBV5-1	many	TRBJ1-1	TRBD1	TGCGCCAGCAGCTTGTTACAGGGGGGCGGGCGCACTGAAGCTTTCTTT	CASSLLQGGGRTEAFF
TRBV20-1	many	TRBJ2-7	.	TGCAGTGCAACAGTGGGGCCCATCCACGAGCAGTACTTC	CSATVGPIHEQYF
TRBV27	.	TRBJ2-6	.	TGTGCCAGCAGTCCATGGACAGCAACTGGGGCCAACGTCCTGACTTTC	CASSPWTATGANVLTF
TRBV19	.	TRBJ1-1	.	TGTGCCAGTAGTAACCCCGCCGGAGGCAAATTGGTCCCAAGCGCTGAAGCTTTCTTT	CASSNPAGGKLVPSAEAFF
TRBV25-1	few	TRBJ1-1	.	TGTGCCAGCAGTGATTGGGGGCAAAACACTGAAGCTTTCTTT	CASSDWGQNTEAFF
TRBV20-1	.	TRBJ2-4	TRBD2	TGCAGTGCTGGCGGGGGAGGTATAGCCAAAAACATTCAGTACTTC	CSAGGGGIAKNIQYF
TRBV6-5	many	TRBJ2-1	.	TGTGCCAGCAGTTACTCGCTGGGGCTGAATGAGCAGTTCTTC	CASSYSLGLNEQFF
TRBV20-1	many	TRBJ1-2	.	TGCAGTGCTAGCTGGGGCGGGGAAAGTGGTGGCTACACCTTC	CSASWGGESGGYTF
TRBV4-1	.	TRBJ2-5	TRBD2	TGCGCCAGCAGCCAAGTGCTAGCGGCTGACACACGGGAGACCCAGTACTTC	CASSQVLAADTRETQYF
TRBV18	.	TRBJ2-5	.	TGTGCCAGCTCACCCGACCGTAGATCAGGGCGAGAGACCCAGTACTTC	CASSPDRRSGRETQYF
TRBV6-5	many	TRBJ2-1	TRBD2	TGTGCCAGCAGTTACTCGGCGACTAGCGGGAGCTGGGATGAGCAGTTCTTC	CASSYSATSGSWDEQFF
TRBV12-5	.	TRBJ2-1	.	TGTGCTAGTGCCCCCGAGGGGGGGCTCCTCACCTCCTACAATGAGCAGTTCTTC	CASAPEGGLLTSYNEQFF
TRBV28	many	TRBJ1-5	TRBD1	TGTGCCAGCACCATCAGGGGGACCAATCAGCCCCAGCATTTT	CASTIRGTNQPQHF
TRBV20-1	.	TRBJ2-1	.	TGCAGTGCTAGAGATCCTGGCCGCCTTCTGGGTAATGAGCAGTTCTTC	CSARDPGRLLGNEQFF
TRBV7-8	many	TRBJ2-3	.	TGTGCCAGCAGCCCCCTACTAGCACCTAGCACAGATACGCAGTATTTT	CASSPLLAPSTDTQYF
TRBV6-2/TRBV6-3	few	TRBJ1-1	TRBD1	TGTGCCAGCAGCCACCCAGGACAGGGGAACACTGAAGCTTTCTTT	CASSHPGQGNTEAFF
TRBV9	many	TRBJ2-1	TRBD2	TGTGCCAGCAGCCCCAGGACTAGCGGGAGGTTGGGTGAGCAGTTCTTC	CASSPRTSGRLGEQFF
TRBV27	.	TRBJ1-1	.	TGTGCCAGCAGTTTATACCAGGCACCGAACACTGAAGCTTTCTTT	CASSLYQAPNTEAFF
TRBV7-3	few	TRBJ1-2	.	TGTGCCAGCAGCTTAACGGGCCCCCCTATACTCTATGGCTACACCTTC	CASSLTGPPILYGYTF
TRBV19	few	TRBJ1-5	.	TGTGCCAGTACCGAGGGTACTCAGCCCCAGCATTTT	CASTEGTQPQHF
TRBV19	.	TRBJ2-5	.	TGTGCCAGTAGCCCTGGAACGGCAGGGGAATTTTTTGAGACCCAGTACTTC	CASSPGTAGEFFETQYF
TRBV10-3	many	TRBJ2-7	.	TGTGCCATCAGTGAGGCCTACGAGCAGTACTTC	CAISEAYEQYF
TRBV6-1	few	TRBJ1-2	.	TGTGCCAGCAGTAGAGACAGACCCAATGGCTACACCTTC	CASSRDRPNGYTF
TRBV2	many	TRBJ2-2	.	TGTGCCAGCAGCGACACCGGGGAGCTGTTTTTT	CASSDTGELFF
TRBV6-2/TRBV6-3	many	TRBJ2-2	.	TGTGCCAGCAGTTACCCCTCTAGGCGGAACACCGGGGAGCTGTTTTTT	CASSYPSRRNTGELFF
TRBV4-1	.	TRBJ1-4	TRBD1	TGCGCCAGCAGCCATCGGGGACAGGGTATAATCGCAACTAATGAAAAACTGTTTTTT	CASSHRGQGIIATNEKLFF
TRBV29-1	.	TRBJ1-2	TRBD1	TGCAGCACCAGGGGGGACAGGGGACTTCCGGGCTACACCTTC	CSTRGDRGLPGYTF
TRBV20-1	few	TRBJ1-1	.	TGCAGTGCTGGTCGGAGAAGAGTGAACACTGAAGCTTTCTTT	CSAGRRRVNTEAFF
TRBV29-1	.	TRBJ2-1	.	TGCAGCGTTGAAATCCCTCCTTCCTACGAGCAGTTCTTC	CSVEIPPSYEQFF
TRBV7-9	once	TRBJ2-1	TRBD2	TGTGCCAGCAGCTGGGGACTAGCGGGAGGGCGAAATGAGCAGTTCTTC	CASSWGLAGGRNEQFF
TRBV7-9	.	TRBJ1-2	.	TGTGCCAGCAGCTTAGCGCAGGGCGCTATGGGCTACACCTTC	CASSLAQGAMGYTF
TRBV7-2	many	TRBJ2-5	TRBD2	TGTGCCAGCAGCTTAGTAGCGGGATCGTGGGAGACCCAGTACTTC	CASSLVAGSWETQYF
TRBV20-1	few	TRBJ2-4	.	TGCAGTGCGACCGAGATAGCCAAAAACATTCAGTACTTC	CSATEIAKNIQYF
TRBV27	many	TRBJ2-1	.	TGTGCCAGCAAAGGGTCAAGCTCCTACAATGAGCAGTTCTTC	CASKGSSSYNEQFF
TRBV20-1	.	TRBJ2-3	.	TGCAGTGCTAGAGGGGGTGGCGGGATAGTTACAGATACGCAGTATTTT	CSARGGGGIVTDTQYF
TRBV13	few	TRBJ2-7	TRBD1	TGTGCCAGCAGCTTAGGCTACAGGGGTACCTACGAGCAGTACTTC	CASSLGYRGTYEQYF
TRBV20-1	.	TRBJ1-6	.	TGCAGTGCTAGATCCACCTTCTCCTATAATTCACCCCTCCACTTT	CSARSTFSYNSPLHF
TRBV6-2/TRBV6-3	many	TRBJ2-7	.	TGTGCCAGCAGTTACTCGTTCGACGAGCAGTACTTC	CASSYSFDEQYF
TRBV4-2	.	TRBJ2-7	TRBD1	TGTGCCAGCAGCCAACTTTTCACCGGGACAGAGGCCTACGAGCAGTACTTC	CASSQLFTGTEAYEQYF
TRBV7-9	few	TRBJ2-1	TRBD2	TGTGCCAGCAGTGAAGCGGGGCCTTACAATGAGCAGTTCTTC	CASSEAGPYNEQFF
TRBV12-3/TRBV12-4	many	TRBJ1-1	.	TGTGCCAGCAGACAGGAGTTTATGGCGAACACTGAAGCTTTCTTT	CASRQEFMANTEAFF
TRBV5-1	.	TRBJ2-1	.	TGCGCCAGCACAGGGGCGGACCCCCTTTACATAGTGGGCCCCCCCCAGTTCTTC	CASTGADPLYIVGPPQFF